This T cell receptor (beta chain) came from a study of control samples from healthy donors and cancer patients. V was shortened by 6 bases and J by 2 bases, with 14 bases between the two germline ends. The germline CDR1 and CDR2 sequences are MNHEY and SVGAGI. The CDR3 covers 15 residues. Profiling relied on immunoSEQ multiplex PCR, and the TCRdb table lists in-frame clones only, not all of them. This table has 98,000 or so clones, around 89% appearing once. The receptor comes from a woman between 65 and 79 years old in good health. Sequencing was carried out using blood. The chain joins TRBV6-5 to TRBJ1-3, with D maybe TRBD1 (6 bases). CDR3 nucleotides: TGTGCCAGCAGACGTGACAGGCTCCCTGGAAACACCATATATTTT. It yields the protein CASRRDRLPGNTIYF.